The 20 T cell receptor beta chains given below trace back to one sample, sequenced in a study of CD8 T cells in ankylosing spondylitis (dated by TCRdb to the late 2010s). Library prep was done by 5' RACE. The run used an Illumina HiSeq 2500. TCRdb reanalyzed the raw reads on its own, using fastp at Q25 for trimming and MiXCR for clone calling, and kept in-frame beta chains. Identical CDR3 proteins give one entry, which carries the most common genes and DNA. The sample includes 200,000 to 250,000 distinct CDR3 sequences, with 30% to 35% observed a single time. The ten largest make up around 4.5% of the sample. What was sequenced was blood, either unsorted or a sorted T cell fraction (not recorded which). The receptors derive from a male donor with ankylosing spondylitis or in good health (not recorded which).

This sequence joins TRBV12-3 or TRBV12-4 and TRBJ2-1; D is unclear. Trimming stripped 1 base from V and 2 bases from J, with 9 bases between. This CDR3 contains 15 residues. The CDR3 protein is CASSLGQMAYNEQFF. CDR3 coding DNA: TGTGCCAGCAGTTTAGGCCAGATGGCCTACAATGAGCAGTTCTTC.

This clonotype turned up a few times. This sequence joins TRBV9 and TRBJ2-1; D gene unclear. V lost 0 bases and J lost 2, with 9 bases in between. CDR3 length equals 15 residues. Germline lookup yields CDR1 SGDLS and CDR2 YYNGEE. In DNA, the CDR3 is TGTGCCAGCAGCGTAGATTGGACCCCCTACAATGAGCAGTTCTTC. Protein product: CASSVDWTPYNEQFF.

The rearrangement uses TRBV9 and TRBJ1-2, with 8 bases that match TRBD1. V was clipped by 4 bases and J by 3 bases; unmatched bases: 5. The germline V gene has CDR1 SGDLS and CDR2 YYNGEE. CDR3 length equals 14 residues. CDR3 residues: CASSSPGGDYGYTF. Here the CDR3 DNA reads TGTGCCAGCAGCTCTCCAGGGGGCGACTATGGCTACACCTTC.

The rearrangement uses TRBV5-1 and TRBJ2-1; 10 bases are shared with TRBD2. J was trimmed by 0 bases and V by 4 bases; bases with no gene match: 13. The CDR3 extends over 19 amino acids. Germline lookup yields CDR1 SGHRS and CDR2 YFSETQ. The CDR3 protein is CASSGTSGALLSSYNEQFF. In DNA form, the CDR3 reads TGCGCCAGCAGCGGTACTAGCGGGGCTCTTCTAAGCTCCTACAATGAGCAGTTCTTC. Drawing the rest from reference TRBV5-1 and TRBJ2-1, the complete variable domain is KAGVTQTPRYLIKTRGQQVTLSCSPISGHRSVSWYQQTPGQGLQFLFEYFSETQRNKGNFPGRFSGRQFSNSRSEMNVSTLELGDSALYLCASSGTSGALLSSYNEQFFGPGTRLTVL.

This CDR3 reads CASTNTTVYGYTF. CDR3 nucleotides: TGTGCCAGCACCAACACGACAGTCTATGGCTACACCTTC. This chain joins TRBV6-1 and TRBJ1-2; tentative D call: TRBD1 (5 bases). CDR1 MNHNS and CDR2 SASEGT come from the germline V gene. This CDR3 is 13 amino acids long. V dropped 7 bases and J dropped 4 bases, with 13 bases sitting between them.

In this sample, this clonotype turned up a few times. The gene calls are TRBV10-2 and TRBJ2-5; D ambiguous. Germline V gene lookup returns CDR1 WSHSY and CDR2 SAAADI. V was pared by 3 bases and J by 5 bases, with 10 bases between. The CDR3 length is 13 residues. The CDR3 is CASSDVWLETQYF. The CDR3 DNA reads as TGCGCCAGCAGTGATGTGTGGCTGGAGACCCAGTACTTC.

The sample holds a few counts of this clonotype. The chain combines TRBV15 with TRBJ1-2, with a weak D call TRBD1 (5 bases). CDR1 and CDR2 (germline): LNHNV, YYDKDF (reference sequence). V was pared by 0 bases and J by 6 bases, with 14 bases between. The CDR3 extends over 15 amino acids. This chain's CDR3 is CATSREGTTGHGYTF. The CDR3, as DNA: TGTGCCACCAGCAGAGAGGGGACTACAGGACATGGCTACACCTTC.

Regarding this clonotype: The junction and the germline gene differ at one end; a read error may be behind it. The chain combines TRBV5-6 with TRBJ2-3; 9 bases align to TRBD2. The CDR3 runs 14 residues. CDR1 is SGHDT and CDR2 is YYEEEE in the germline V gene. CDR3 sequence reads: CANSGGLATDTQYF. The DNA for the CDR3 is TGTGCCAACAGCGGGGGGTTAGCGACGGATACGCAGTATTTT.

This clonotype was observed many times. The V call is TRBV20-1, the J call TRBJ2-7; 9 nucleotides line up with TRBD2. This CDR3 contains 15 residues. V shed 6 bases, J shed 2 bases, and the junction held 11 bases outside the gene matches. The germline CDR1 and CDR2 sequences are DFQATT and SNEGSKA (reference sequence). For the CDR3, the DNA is TGCAGTGCCGAACCCATGGAGCGGGGGGCCTACGAGCAGTACTTC. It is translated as CSAEPMERGAYEQYF.

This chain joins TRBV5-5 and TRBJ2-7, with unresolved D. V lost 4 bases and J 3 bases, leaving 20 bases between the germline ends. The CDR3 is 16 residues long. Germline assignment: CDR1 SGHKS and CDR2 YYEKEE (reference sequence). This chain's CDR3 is CASSTPVTGPNYEQYF. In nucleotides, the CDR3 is TGTGCCAGCAGCACACCAGTAACGGGTCCTAACTACGAGCAGTACTTC. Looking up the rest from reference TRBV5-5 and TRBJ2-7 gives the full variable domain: DAGVTQSPTHLIKTRGQQVTLRCSPISGHKSVSWYQQVLGQGPQFIFQYYEKEERGRGNFPDRFSARQFPNYSSELNVNALLLGDSALYLCASSTPVTGPNYEQYFGPGTRLTVT.

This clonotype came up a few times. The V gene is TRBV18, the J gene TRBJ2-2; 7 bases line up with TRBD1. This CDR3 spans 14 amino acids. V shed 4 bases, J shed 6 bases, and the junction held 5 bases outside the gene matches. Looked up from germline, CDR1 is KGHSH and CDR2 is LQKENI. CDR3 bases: TGTGCCAGCTCACGAGGACAGGCAGCCGGGGAGCTGTTTTTT. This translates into CASSRGQAAGELFF.

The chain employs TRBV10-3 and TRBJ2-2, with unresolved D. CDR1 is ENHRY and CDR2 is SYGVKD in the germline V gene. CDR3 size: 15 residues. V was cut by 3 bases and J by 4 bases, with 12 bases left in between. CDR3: CAISESGVGTGELFF. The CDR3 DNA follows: TGTGCCATCAGTGAATCCGGAGTTGGCACCGGGGAGCTGTTTTTT.

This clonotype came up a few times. CDR3 sequence reads: CSARRSGYQETQYF. In DNA, the CDR3 is TGCAGTGCTAGGCGGTCAGGTTACCAAGAGACCCAGTACTTC. The chain is built from TRBV20-1 and TRBJ2-5; D gene ambiguous. CDR1 is DFQATT and CDR2 is SNEGSKA in the germline V gene (reference sequence). Between the trimmed V and J ends, which lost 3 bases and 0 bases, there was a span of 11 bases. The CDR3 is 14 residues long.

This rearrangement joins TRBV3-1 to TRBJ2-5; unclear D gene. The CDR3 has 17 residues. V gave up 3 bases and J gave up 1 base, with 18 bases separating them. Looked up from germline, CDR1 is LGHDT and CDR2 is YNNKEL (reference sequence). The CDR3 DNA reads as TGTGCCAGCAGCCAGACGCGTGGCGGTTCGGGCCAAGAGACCCAGTACTTC. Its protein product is CASSQTRGGSGQETQYF.

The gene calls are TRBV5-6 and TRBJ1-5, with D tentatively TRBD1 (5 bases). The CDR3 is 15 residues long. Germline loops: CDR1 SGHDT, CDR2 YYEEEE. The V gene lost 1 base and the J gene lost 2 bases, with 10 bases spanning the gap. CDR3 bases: TGTGCCAGCAGCTTGTTCAGAGGGGGCAATCAGCCCCAGCATTTT. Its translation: CASSLFRGGNQPQHF.

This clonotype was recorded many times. The CDR3 coding sequence is TGCAGTGCAACCAGACAGGGGATTAAAGAGACCCAGTACTTC. Protein: CSATRQGIKETQYF. The gene calls are TRBV20-1 and TRBJ2-5; 8 bases are a match to TRBD1. This CDR3 contains 14 residues. With 6 bases clipped from V and 3 bases from J, the junction kept 9 bases outside the gene matches. Germline V lookup: CDR1 DFQATT, CDR2 SNEGSKA (reference sequence).

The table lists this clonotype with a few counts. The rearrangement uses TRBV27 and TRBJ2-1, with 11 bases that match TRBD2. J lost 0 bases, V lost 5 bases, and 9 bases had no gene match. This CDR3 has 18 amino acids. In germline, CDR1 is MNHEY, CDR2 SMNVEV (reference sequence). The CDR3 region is CASSRIAGGPSSYNEQFF. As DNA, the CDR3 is TGTGCCAGCAGTCGGATAGCGGGGGGGCCCAGCTCCTACAATGAGCAGTTCTTC.

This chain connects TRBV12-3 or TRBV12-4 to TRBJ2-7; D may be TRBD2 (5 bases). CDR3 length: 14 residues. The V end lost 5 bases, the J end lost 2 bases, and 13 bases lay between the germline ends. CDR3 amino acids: CASSPLFGAYEQYF. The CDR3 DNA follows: TGTGCCAGCAGTCCCCTGTTCGGGGCCTACGAGCAGTACTTC.

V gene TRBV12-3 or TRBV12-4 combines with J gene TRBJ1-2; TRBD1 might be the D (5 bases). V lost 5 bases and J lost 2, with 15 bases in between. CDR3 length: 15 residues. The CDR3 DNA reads TGTGCCAGCAGTACACTACAGGACCGCAACTATGGCTACACCTTC. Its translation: CASSTLQDRNYGYTF.

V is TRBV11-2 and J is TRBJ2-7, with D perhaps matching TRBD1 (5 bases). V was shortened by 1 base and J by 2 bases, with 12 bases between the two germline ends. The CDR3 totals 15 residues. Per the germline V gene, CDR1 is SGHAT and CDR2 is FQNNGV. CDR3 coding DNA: TGTGCCAGCAGCTTAGTAAGGGGTAGTGCCTACGAGCAGTACTTC. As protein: CASSLVRGSAYEQYF.